This entry lists 21 T cell receptor beta chains sequenced from one sample in a study of Graves' ophthalmopathy and Graves' hyperthyroidism. Amplification of the TCR beta CDR3 regions used RNA transcripts (as template). First-round RT-PCR with HTBI primers preceded a second-round multiplex PCR. TCRdb passed the multiplex PCR reads through MiXCR, listing each CDR3 protein once. Of around 590,000 distinct CDR3 sequences in the sample, about two fifths were seen once. Sequenced: peripheral blood or thyroid tissue (not recorded which). The receptors come from an adult man with Graves' hyperthyroidism.

This clonotype was seen a few times. This sequence joins TRBV2 and TRBJ2-2; the match to TRBD2 covers 9 bases. The CDR3 has 15 residues. After removal of 6 bases from V and 4 bases from J, the junction contained 6 bases not matched to a gene. Germline V gene data show CDR1 as SNHLY and CDR2 as FYNNEI. This chain's CDR3 is CASSIAGVITGELFF. The CDR3 nucleotides are TGTGCCAGCAGCATAGCGGGAGTAATCACCGGGGAGCTGTTTTTT.

This clonotype was seen at least ten times. This chain uses TRBV10-1 with TRBJ2-2; tentatively, D is TRBD1 (6 bases). V was shortened by 7 bases and J by 1 base, with 10 bases between the two germline ends. Germline V gene lookup returns CDR1 WNHNN and CDR2 SYGVQD (reference sequence). The CDR3 sequence is 14 residues long. CDR3 sequence reads: CASTGTLNTGELFF. DNA of the CDR3: TGCGCCAGCACCGGGACATTGAACACCGGGGAGCTGTTTTTT.

For this clonotype: The junction shows a germline mismatch at one end, possibly a read error. The chain links TRBV5-1 to TRBJ2-2; TRBD2 matches 14 bases. Germline values: CDR1 SGHRS, CDR2 YFSETQ. The CDR3 spans 17 residues. The DNA for the CDR3 is TGTGCCAGCAGCCAAGGACTAGCGGGGGGTTACACCGGGGAGCTGTTTTTT. Its translation is CASSQGLAGGYTGELFF.

V usage is TRBV29-1 and J usage is TRBJ2-3; the match to TRBD2 covers 9 bases. V lost 4 bases and J lost 3; bases outside the gene matches: 8. The CDR3 contains 15 residues. Germline lookup yields CDR1 SQVTM and CDR2 ANQGSEA. The CDR3 reads CSVGGGRASTDTQYF. In DNA form, the CDR3 reads TGCAGCGTTGGGGGCGGGAGGGCCAGTACAGATACGCAGTATTTT.

The sample holds many counts of this clonotype. The rearrangement links TRBV2 to TRBJ2-5; TRBD2 matches at 11 bases. This CDR3 spans 16 amino acids. Germline CDR1 and CDR2: SNHLY and FYNNEI. The V segment lost 6 bases and the J segment 0 bases; nucleotides outside the gene matches: 6. CDR3 coding DNA: TGTGCCAGCAGACTAGCGGGAGTAGGGGACCAAGAGACCCAGTACTTC. Its translation is CASRLAGVGDQETQYF.

Worth noting for this clonotype: This may be a read error: a much more frequent sequence differs by one nucleotide. The chain recombines TRBV4-3 with TRBJ1-6; D gene unclear. The CDR3 consists of 11 residues. Germline V gene data show CDR1 as LGHNA and CDR2 as YSLEER. The chain's CDR3 is CTSSQEGPLHF. The CDR3 nucleotides read TGCACCAGCAGCCAAGAGGGACCCCTCCACTTT.

This clonotype was counted a few times. V usage is TRBV10-3 and J usage is TRBJ2-3; 8 positions agree with TRBD1. V gave up 8 bases and J gave up 0 bases; unmatched junction bases: 1. CDR1 and CDR2 from the germline V gene are ENHRY and SYGVKD. The CDR3 is 13 residues long. CDR3 in amino acids: CAIGQGSTDTQYF. The CDR3 DNA sequence: TGTGCCATCGGACAGGGTAGCACAGATACGCAGTATTTT.

Concerning this clonotype itself: A junction end diverges from the germline sequence, so it may reflect a read error. The CDR3 coding sequence is TGTACCAGCAGTCTGAGGGGCACTGAAGCTTTCTTT. Encoded protein: CTSSLRGTEAFF. The rearrangement joins TRBV12-3 or TRBV12-4 to TRBJ1-1, with D perhaps TRBD1 (5 bases). The CDR3 runs to 12 residues.

The chain has TRBV27 and TRBJ1-2; TRBD1 matches 7 bases. The germline gives CDR1 MNHEY, CDR2 SMNVEV (reference sequence). V shed 5 bases and J 7 bases; nucleotides not matched to a gene: 4. The CDR3 has 12 amino acids. This CDR3 reads CASSPYRGGYTF. DNA of the CDR3: TGTGCCAGCAGTCCGTACAGGGGTGGCTACACCTTC.

Regarding this clonotype: An end of the junction differs from the germline gene, which may be a read error. The genes are TRBV7-9 and TRBJ1-5; a possible D gene is TRBD1 (5 bases). The CDR3 runs 18 residues. Germline V gene lookup returns CDR1 SEHNR and CDR2 FQNEAQ (reference sequence). The CDR3 nucleotides read TGCGCCAGCAGCCAAGATCAAGTTGGGGCGATGAGCCATCAGCCCCAGCATTTT. Its protein product is CASSQDQVGAMSHQPQHF.

The CDR3 here is CASRLLAGGEQYF. In DNA, the CDR3 is TGTGCCAGCAGACTTCTGGCGGGAGGCGAGCAGTACTTC. The chain combines TRBV7-8 with TRBJ2-7; 8 bases agree with TRBD2. In germline, CDR1 is SGHVS, CDR2 FQNEAQ. The V gene end was trimmed by 6 bases and the J gene end by 6 bases; junction bases not matched to a gene: 7. This CDR3 region has 13 residues.

The V gene is TRBV2, the J gene TRBJ2-3, with TRBD2 matching over 8 bases. The CDR3 length is 16 residues. In germline, CDR1 is SNHLY, CDR2 FYNNEI. V lost 1 base, J lost 0 bases, and 3 bases stayed unmatched. CDR3 loop: CASSEGSSGSTDTQYF. CDR3 nucleotide sequence: TGTGCCAGCAGTGAAGGGTCTAGCGGGAGCACAGATACGCAGTATTTT.

This chain connects TRBV4-1 to TRBJ2-5; 12 positions match TRBD1. Germline values: CDR1 MGHRA, CDR2 YSYEKL. The length of the CDR3 is 15 residues. With V trimmed by 3 bases and J by 10 bases, 9 bases remained unmatched. CDR3 amino acids: CASSQDPGQGADQYF. The CDR3 DNA is TGCGCCAGCAGCCAGGATCCGGGACAGGGGGCCGACCAGTACTTC.

This clonotype has more than one count but fewer than ten. V usage is TRBV13 and J usage is TRBJ2-7; D is unresolved. The CDR3 sequence is 12 residues long. Per germline, CDR1 PRHDT and CDR2 FYEKMQ (reference sequence). V lost 5 bases and J lost 2, with 7 bases in between. The CDR3 DNA is TGTGCCAGCAGCGCCAGGACCTACGAGCAGTACTTC. Translating it yields CASSARTYEQYF.

This clonotype occurred once. The chain uses TRBV7-2 and TRBJ1-5; D is uncertain. Per the germline V gene, CDR1 is SGHTA and CDR2 is FQGNSA. The CDR3 sequence is 13 residues long. The V end lost 1 base, the J end lost 14 bases, and 15 bases lay between the germline ends. The CDR3 protein is CASSLVRNYYEHF. The CDR3 DNA reads as TGTGCCAGCAGCTTAGTTCGCAACTACTACGAGCATTTT.

This clonotype occurred many times. The rearrangement links TRBV20-1 to TRBJ2-7; TRBD2 matches 11 bases. Germline V lookup: CDR1 DFQATT, CDR2 SNEGSKA (reference sequence). This CDR3 has 16 residues. V lost 5 bases to trimming and J lost 0 bases; unmatched junction nucleotides: 9. DNA for the CDR3: TGCAGTGCTGATACCGGGACTAGCGGTAGCTCCTACGAGCAGTACTTC. Residues: CSADTGTSGSSYEQYF.

This clonotype was recorded a few times. The rearrangement joins TRBV4-1 to TRBJ1-5; D is perhaps TRBD1 (6 bases). The CDR3 is 16 residues long. Germline lookup yields CDR1 MGHRA and CDR2 YSYEKL. Deletions cut 0 bases from V and 5 bases from J, with 14 bases between. CDR3 region: CASSQDSAGVYQPQHF. CDR3 sequence (DNA): TGCGCCAGCAGCCAAGATAGCGCAGGGGTTTATCAGCCCCAGCATTTT.

The chain uses TRBV10-3 and TRBJ2-5, with 9 nucleotides matching TRBD1. Germline CDR1 is ENHRY and CDR2 is SYGVKD. CDR3 length: 15 residues. With 2 bases clipped from V and 3 bases from J, the junction kept 4 bases outside the gene matches. The CDR3 sequence is CAISEEDRGKETQYF. The DNA for the CDR3 is TGTGCCATCAGTGAGGAAGACAGGGGGAAAGAGACCCAGTACTTC.

As to this clonotype: A read error may be the cause here, since a much bigger clone is one base away. The rearrangement links TRBV25-1 to TRBJ2-5; TRBD2 agrees at 11 bases. Germline V gene data show CDR1 as MGHDK and CDR2 as SYGVNS. The CDR3 covers 16 residues. Trimming cost V 6 bases and J 1 base; bases outside gene matches: 7. The CDR3 spells CASSFGLAGGQETQYF. CDR3 sequence (DNA): TGTGCCAGCAGCTTTGGGCTAGCGGGGGGCCAAGAGACCCAGTACTTC.

To note about this clonotype: One junction end does not reproduce the germline sequence, and a read error may be involved. The rearrangement uses TRBV7-2 and TRBJ2-7; 12 bases agree with TRBD2. From germline, CDR1 is SGHTA and CDR2 FQGNSA. The CDR3 has 16 amino acids. Written as DNA, the CDR3 is TGTGCCAGCAGCCGGGGACTAGCGGGCCCCGCGGGCGAGCAGTGCTTC. It is translated as CASSRGLAGPAGEQCF.

V usage is TRBV7-9 and J usage is TRBJ1-4; 9 nucleotides agree with TRBD1. There are 16 residues in the CDR3. V lost 5 bases and J lost 5; bases outside the gene matches: 9. Germline CDR1 SEHNR, CDR2 FQNEAQ (reference sequence). The CDR3 DNA follows: TGTGCCAGCAGCAGAGGCACCGGGACAGGGAATGAAAAACTGTTTTTT. This sequence encodes CASSRGTGTGNEKLFF.